One and the same sample provided the 15 T cell receptor beta chains below, sequenced in a study of cytomegalovirus exposure and HLA in healthy donors. The study ran its PCR with 60 Vbeta and 13 Jbeta primers. The data were produced by immunoSEQ multiplex PCR, yet TCRdb's version contains in-frame clones alone and is incomplete. The sample lists about 130,000 clones; almost 85% were seen once. The sample taken for sequencing was PBMCs. The receptors come from a boy aged 2-9 years in good health and CMV-seronegative.

This clone turned up a few times. This sequence joins TRBV2 and TRBJ1-1; D is ambiguous. This CDR3 region has 11 residues. Trimming stripped 0 bases from V and 10 bases from J, with 6 bases between. Germline-derived CDR1 and CDR2 are SNHLY and FYNNEI. The CDR3 DNA sequence: TGTGCCAGCAGTGAAGCCCGAGGAGCTTTCTTT. Translating it yields CASSEARGAFF.

This rearrangement joins TRBV7-2 to TRBJ1-3; no reliable D call. This CDR3 has 16 residues. Trimming took off 5 bases at V and 0 bases at J, with 14 bases between the two ends. The germline V gene has CDR1 SGHTA and CDR2 FQGNSA. The CDR3 loop is CASSPRHLLSGNTIYF. The CDR3 DNA sequence: TGTGCCAGCAGCCCGAGACATCTCCTCTCTGGAAACACCATATATTTT.

The chain combines TRBV2 with TRBJ2-1, with D unresolved. This CDR3 contains 13 residues. Germline V lookup: CDR1 SNHLY, CDR2 FYNNEI. The V gene lost 4 bases and the J gene lost 5 bases, with 9 bases spanning the gap. CDR3 region: CASSVNENNEQFF. The CDR3 DNA follows: TGTGCCAGCAGTGTGAATGAGAACAATGAGCAGTTCTTC.

This rearrangement joins TRBV2 to TRBJ2-7, with 9 bases identical to TRBD1. The germline CDR1 and CDR2 sequences are SNHLY and FYNNEI. Trimming cost V 4 bases and J 2 bases; bases outside gene matches: 3. The CDR3 is 14 residues long. The CDR3 coding sequence is TGTGCCAGCAGTGCTGGGACAGGGCCCTACGAGCAGTACTTC. Translated: CASSAGTGPYEQYF.

The genes are TRBV7-3 and TRBJ2-3, with 7 bases identical to TRBD2. From germline, CDR1 is SGHTA and CDR2 FQGTGA. V gave up 4 bases and J gave up 0 bases; unmatched junction bases: 10. The CDR3 runs to 17 residues. The CDR3 reads CASSSLPSGYSTDTQYF. The CDR3 nucleotides are TGTGCCAGCAGCTCCCTGCCTAGCGGCTATAGCACAGATACGCAGTATTTT. The variable domain in full, with the rest retrieved from reference TRBV7-3 and TRBJ2-3, is GAGVSQTPSNKVTEKGKYVELRCDPISGHTALYWYRQSLGQGPEFLIYFQGTGAADDSGLPNDRFFAVRPEGSVSTLKIQRTERGDSAVYLCASSSLPSGYSTDTQYFGPGTRLTVL.

This chain links TRBV7-9 with TRBJ2-5; TRBD1 might be the D (5 bases). Per germline, CDR1 SEHNR and CDR2 FQNEAQ (reference sequence). The CDR3 is 15 amino acids. With 3 bases removed from V and 3 bases from J, the gap between germline ends came to 14 bases. This CDR3 reads CASSFAGPKKETQYF. CDR3 bases: TGTGCCAGCAGCTTTGCAGGGCCCAAAAAAGAGACCCAGTACTTC.

This clone occurred once. This rearrangement joins TRBV18 to TRBJ2-1; the match to TRBD2 covers 10 bases. Unmatched junction bases numbered 13, after V lost 8 bases and J lost 6 bases. Per the germline V gene, CDR1 is KGHSH and CDR2 is LQKENI. The CDR3 spans 16 residues. The CDR3 DNA follows: TGTGCCAGCCCCAACCCGCCGGCTAGCGGGAGCAATGAGCAGTTCTTC. Translated: CASPNPPASGSNEQFF. Filled out from reference TRBV18 and TRBJ2-1, the complete variable domain reads NAGVMQNPRHLVRRRGQEARLRCSPMKGHSHVYWYRQLPEEGLKFMVYLQKENIIDESGMPKERFSAEFPKEGPSILRIQQVVRGDSAAYFCASPNPPASGSNEQFFGPGTRLTVL.

The V gene is TRBV6-5, the J gene TRBJ2-1; maybe TRBD1 (7 bases). This CDR3 comprises 14 residues. Germline assignment: CDR1 MNHEY and CDR2 SVGAGI. V was trimmed by 4 bases and J by 7 bases, leaving 14 bases between them. The CDR3 DNA reads TGTGCCAGCAGTTTACTCCCAGGGGGGAATGAGCAGTTCTTC. It translates to CASSLLPGGNEQFF.

The rearrangement uses TRBV9 and TRBJ2-3, with a tentative D call TRBD1 (8 bases). V shed 1 base and J shed 2 bases, with 23 bases lying between them. Looked up from germline, CDR1 is SGDLS and CDR2 is YYNGEE. This CDR3 spans 19 amino acids. CDR3 sequence reads: CASSVFIGGGQANTDTQYF. The CDR3 DNA reads TGTGCCAGCAGCGTATTCATTGGGGGGGGACAGGCGAACACAGATACGCAGTATTTT.

The chain is built from TRBV18 and TRBJ2-1; 9 nucleotides align to TRBD2. After removal of 3 bases from V and 7 bases from J, the junction contained 7 bases not matched to a gene. This CDR3 spans 15 amino acids. The germline CDR1 and CDR2 sequences are KGHSH and LQKENI. This chain's CDR3 is CASSPPGTSRNEQFF. The CDR3 DNA follows: TGTGCCAGCTCACCTCCCGGGACTAGCAGGAATGAGCAGTTCTTC.

The rearrangement joins TRBV21-1 to TRBJ2-7; TRBD2 reflects the table's D call only, with no check against the DNA. TRBV21-1 is a pseudogene locus. The CDR3 covers 13 residues. The CDR3 loop is CASSKNPFWEQYV. CDR3 DNA: TGTGCCAGCAGCAAAAACCCCTTTTGGGAGCAGTACGTC.

There are a few counts of this clone. The chain is built from TRBV7-9 and TRBJ1-4; tentative D call: TRBD1 (5 bases). This CDR3 region has 15 residues. CDR1 SEHNR and CDR2 FQNEAQ come from the germline V gene (reference sequence). V was cut by 5 bases and J by 6 bases, with 16 bases left in between. In DNA form, the CDR3 reads TGTGCCAGCAGCCTCGGACCCGGGGGGGATGAAAAACTGTTTTTT. Translating gives CASSLGPGGDEKLFF.

The rearrangement uses TRBV6-4 and TRBJ1-1; 10 bases align to TRBD1. The germline CDR1 and CDR2 sequences are MRHNA and SNTAGT. V shed 6 bases and J 8 bases; nucleotides not matched to a gene: 6. The CDR3 runs 13 residues. CDR3 in DNA: TGTGCCAGCAGAGAGACAGGGGGCGGAGAAGCTTTCTTT. Its protein product is CASRETGGGEAFF.

The J gene is TRBJ2-1, the V gene TRBV25-1, with D possibly matching TRBD2 (6 bases). The CDR3 totals 15 residues. Germline CDR1 reads MGHDK; CDR2 reads SYGVNS. V was clipped by 3 bases and J by 8 bases, with 17 bases between them. CDR3 nucleotide sequence: TGTGCCAGCAGTGAGTATGGCGGCACGGGGGATGAGCAGTTCTTC. Translation: CASSEYGGTGDEQFF.

The chain recombines TRBV7-3 with TRBJ2-5; TRBD2 is a possible D gene (6 bases). Per germline, CDR1 SGHTA and CDR2 FQGTGA. This CDR3 has 16 residues. V lost 2 bases, J lost 2 bases, and 15 bases lay in between. The CDR3, as DNA: TGTGCCAGCAGCTTAGTAGGCGGGATACCACAAGAGACCCAGTACTTC. It translates to CASSLVGGIPQETQYF.